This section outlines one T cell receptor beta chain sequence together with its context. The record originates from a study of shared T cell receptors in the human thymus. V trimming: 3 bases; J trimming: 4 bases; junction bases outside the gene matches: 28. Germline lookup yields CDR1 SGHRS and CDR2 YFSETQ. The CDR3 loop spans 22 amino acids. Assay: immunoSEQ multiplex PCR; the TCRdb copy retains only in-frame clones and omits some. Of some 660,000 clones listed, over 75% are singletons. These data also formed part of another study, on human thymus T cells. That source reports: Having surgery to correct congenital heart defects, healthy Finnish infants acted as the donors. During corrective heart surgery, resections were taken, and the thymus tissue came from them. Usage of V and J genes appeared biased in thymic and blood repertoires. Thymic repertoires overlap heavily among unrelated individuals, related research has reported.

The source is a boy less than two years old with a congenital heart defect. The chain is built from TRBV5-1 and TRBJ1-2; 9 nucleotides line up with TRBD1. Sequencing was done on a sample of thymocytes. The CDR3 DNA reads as TGCGCCAGCAGCTCCCAAAATCCTATTCTAGGACAGGGGCCCCGCGTTATCTATGGCTACACCTTC. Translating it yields CASSSQNPILGQGPRVIYGYTF. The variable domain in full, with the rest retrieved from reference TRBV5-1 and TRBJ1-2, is KAGVTQTPRYLIKTRGQQVTLSCSPISGHRSVSWYQQTPGQGLQFLFEYFSETQRNKGNFPGRFSGRQFSNSRSEMNVSTLELGDSALYLCASSSQNPILGQGPRVIYGYTFGSGTRLTVV.